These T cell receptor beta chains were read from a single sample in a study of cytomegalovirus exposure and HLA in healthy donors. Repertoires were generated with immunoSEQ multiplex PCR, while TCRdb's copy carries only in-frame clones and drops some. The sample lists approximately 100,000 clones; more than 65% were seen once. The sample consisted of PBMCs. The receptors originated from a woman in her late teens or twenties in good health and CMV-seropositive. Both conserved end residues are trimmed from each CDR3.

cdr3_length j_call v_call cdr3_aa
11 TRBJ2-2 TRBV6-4 ASSLSDTGELF
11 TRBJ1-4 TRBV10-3 ATSARPIEKLF
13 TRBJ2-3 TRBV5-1 ASSGSGDNTDTQY
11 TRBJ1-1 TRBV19 ASGPSRNTEAF
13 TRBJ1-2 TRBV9 ASSVAQGATYGYT
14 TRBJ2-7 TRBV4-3 ASSQDTGQVSYEQY
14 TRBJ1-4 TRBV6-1 ASSEFGSATNEKLF
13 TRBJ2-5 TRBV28 ASSLNRGLSETQY
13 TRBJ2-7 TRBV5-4 ASSPWLAGGGEQY
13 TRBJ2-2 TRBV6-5 ASSTRLAVTGELF
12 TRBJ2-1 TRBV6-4 ASSDSVAGEPQF
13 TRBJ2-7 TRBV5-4 ASSLGDRGYYEQY
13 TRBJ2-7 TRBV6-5 ASSYAGGGPYEQY
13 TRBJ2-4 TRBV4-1 ASSQAPTAKDIQY
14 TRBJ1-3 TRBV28 ASSSPGQHSGNTIY
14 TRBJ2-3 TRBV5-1 ASSLASSASTDTQY
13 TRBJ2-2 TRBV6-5 ASGPSGSGPGELF
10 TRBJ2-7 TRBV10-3 AISGAGEEQY